These 23 T cell receptor beta chains were sequenced from one sample in a study of T cells in Graves' hyperthyroidism and ophthalmopathy. TCR beta CDR3 regions were amplified from RNA. In the first-round RT-PCR of the TCR CDR3, the HTBI primer set was used. TCRdb re-analysed the multiplex PCR reads in MiXCR, keeping a single row per CDR3 protein. In the table there are about 610,000 distinct CDR3 sequences, roughly 14% of which are singletons. Sequences were obtained from blood. The receptors come from a woman between 40 and 55 years old with Graves' ophthalmopathy.

This clonotype was picked up many times. This chain links TRBV5-4 with TRBJ1-1; weak D call: TRBD1 (5 bases). V was cut by 0 bases and J by 1 base, with 16 bases left in between. The CDR3 is 17 amino acids. From germline, CDR1 is SGHNT and CDR2 YYREEE (reference sequence). This CDR3 is CASSLVRQSSTNTEAFF. CDR3 nucleotides: TGTGCCAGCAGCTTGGTTAGACAGTCTTCAACGAACACTGAAGCTTTCTTT.

This clonotype was recorded at least ten times. The chain links TRBV6-1 to TRBJ2-5; D unclear. V was cut by 7 bases and J by 5 bases, with 14 bases left in between. The CDR3 contains 13 residues. Germline-derived CDR1 and CDR2 are MNHNS and SASEGT. Here the CDR3 reads CASKDALGETQYF. CDR3 sequence (DNA): TGTGCCAGCAAAGACGCACTCGGGGAGACCCAGTACTTC.

The sample holds one count of this clonotype. The rearrangement links TRBV12-3 or TRBV12-4 to TRBJ2-7; D tentatively reads TRBD1 or TRBD2 (5 bases each). The CDR3 is made up of 14 amino acids. The V end was cut by 5 bases, the J end by 2 bases, with 13 bases between. The CDR3 region has the DNA TGTGCCAGCAGTACCGGGACCCTTGCCTACGAGCAGTACTTC. Its protein product is CASSTGTLAYEQYF.

The V and J genes are TRBV12-3 or TRBV12-4 and TRBJ2-7; 10 positions agree with TRBD2. The CDR3 covers 15 residues. Trimming removed 5 bases from V and 3 bases from J; junction bases left unmatched: 7. CDR3 amino acids: CASSPPLAGVYEQYF. The CDR3 DNA reads TGTGCCAGCAGTCCTCCCCTAGCGGGGGTCTACGAGCAGTACTTC.

This clonotype was seen repeatedly, ten times or more. The chain combines TRBV30 with TRBJ2-7; 8 bases map to TRBD2. In germline, CDR1 is GTSNPN, CDR2 SVGIG (reference sequence). The CDR3 contains 13 residues. Unmatched junction bases numbered 6, after V lost 2 bases and J lost 6 bases. The CDR3 DNA reads as TGTGCCTGGAGTAGGGGCGGGAGGAGCGAGCAGTACTTC. It translates to CAWSRGGRSEQYF.

V and J are TRBV5-1 and TRBJ1-2; 7 nucleotides align to TRBD1. V was pared by 2 bases and J by 2 bases, with 9 bases of the junction left unmatched. CDR1 SGHRS and CDR2 YFSETQ come from the germline V gene. The CDR3 is 16 amino acids. The CDR3 nucleotides read TGCGCCAGCAGCTTATCCGGGACAGCATACAACTATGGCTACACCTTC. Protein: CASSLSGTAYNYGYTF.

The chain couples TRBV2 to TRBJ2-3; maybe TRBD1 (5 bases). Germline V gene data show CDR1 as SNHLY and CDR2 as FYNNEI. The length of the CDR3 is 14 residues. Trimming removed 6 bases at V and 4 bases at J, with 14 bases between. The CDR3 reads CASSVATEADTQYF. The CDR3 nucleotides are TGTGCCAGCAGCGTCGCGACAGAGGCAGATACGCAGTATTTT.

The chain couples TRBV10-3 to TRBJ2-7, with D possibly called TRBD1 or TRBD2 (6 bases each). CDR1 and CDR2 from the germline V gene are ENHRY and SYGVKD. This CDR3 contains 17 residues. Trimming took off 7 bases at V and 2 bases at J, with 24 bases between the two ends. CDR3 residues: CAITTGRGGKVPYEQYF. CDR3 DNA sequence: TGTGCCATCACCACCGGGAGAGGGGGGAAGGTCCCCTACGAGCAGTACTTC.

This clonotype was observed at least ten times. This chain connects TRBV12-3 or TRBV12-4 to TRBJ2-5; D unclear. The germline V and J ends were trimmed by 6 bases and 5 bases, with 13 bases remaining between them. The CDR3 has 13 amino acids. The CDR3 is CASRALSWETQYF. The CDR3 nucleotides are TGTGCCAGCAGGGCCCTTAGCTGGGAGACCCAGTACTTC.

This clonotype came up many times. The chain links TRBV28 to TRBJ1-1; D perhaps matches TRBD1 (5 bases). The CDR3 runs to 15 residues. V was clipped by 6 bases and J by 0 bases, with 14 bases between them. Germline loops: CDR1 MDHEN, CDR2 SYDVKM. The CDR3, as DNA: TGTGCCAGCAGCAAGACAGACCCCATGAACACTGAAGCTTTCTTT. It translates to CASSKTDPMNTEAFF.

This clonotype was picked up many times. The chain links TRBV5-1 to TRBJ2-2; 9 nucleotides align to TRBD2. V trimming: 3 bases; J trimming: 2 bases; junction bases outside the gene matches: 5. The CDR3 consists of 16 residues. Per germline, CDR1 SGHRS and CDR2 YFSETQ. CDR3 coding DNA: TGCGCCAGCAGCTCCCTAGCGGGGATTAACACCGGGGAGCTGTTTTTT. Its translation: CASSSLAGINTGELFF. Filled out from reference TRBV5-1 and TRBJ2-2, the complete variable domain reads KAGVTQTPRYLIKTRGQQVTLSCSPISGHRSVSWYQQTPGQGLQFLFEYFSETQRNKGNFPGRFSGRQFSNSRSEMNVSTLELGDSALYLCASSSLAGINTGELFFGEGSRLTVL.

This chain connects TRBV6-5 to TRBJ1-1, with D maybe TRBD1 (5 bases). The CDR3 loop spans 16 amino acids. The V gene's germline CDR1 is MNHEY and CDR2 SVGAGI. Trimming cost V 2 bases and J 0 bases, with 13 bases left between them. The CDR3 loop is CASSYPRAGLNTEAFF. In nucleotides, the CDR3 is TGTGCCAGCAGTTACCCCAGGGCAGGTCTGAACACTGAAGCTTTCTTT.

This clonotype is a singleton in its sample. V usage is TRBV25-1 and J usage is TRBJ2-4, with D possibly being TRBD2 (6 bases). V was clipped by 6 bases and J by 6 bases, with 9 bases between them. The CDR3 consists of 12 residues. Germline CDR1 and CDR2: MGHDK and SYGVNS. The CDR3 loop reads CASRGLGNIQYF. The DNA for the CDR3 is TGTGCCAGCAGGGGACTCGGAAACATTCAGTACTTC.

There are many counts of this clonotype. The CDR3 region has the DNA TGCAGTGCTAGTTTTGGTCGGACTAGCACCGAGCAGTACTTC. Translating gives CSASFGRTSTEQYF. The J gene is TRBJ2-7, the V gene TRBV20-1; 8 bases fit TRBD2. V shed 3 bases, J shed 6 bases, and the junction held 10 bases outside the gene matches. Per the germline V gene, CDR1 is DFQATT and CDR2 is SNEGSKA (reference sequence). This CDR3 has 14 amino acids.

In this sample, this clonotype turned up many times. The J gene is TRBJ1-2, the V gene TRBV30, with a weak D call TRBD1 (6 bases). This CDR3 region has 15 residues. The germline V gene has CDR1 GTSNPN and CDR2 SVGIG (reference sequence). Trimming pared 1 base from V and 3 bases from J, leaving 15 bases between. The CDR3 loop reads CAWSAFSYRDYGYTF. CDR3 DNA: TGTGCCTGGAGTGCCTTCTCGTACAGGGACTATGGCTACACCTTC.

The chain combines TRBV6-1 with TRBJ2-6; unclear D gene. CDR3 length: 14 residues. Per the germline V gene, CDR1 is MNHNS and CDR2 is SASEGT. Trimming removed 6 bases at V and 4 bases at J, with 10 bases between. The CDR3 DNA is TGTGCCAGCAGAAGGAATGTGGGGGCCAACGTCCTGACTTTC. It specifies CASRRNVGANVLTF.

This clonotype came up a few times. The germline gene is not matched at one end of the junction; a read error may be the cause. V and J are TRBV4-1 and TRBJ2-2; no clear D gene. The germline CDR1 and CDR2 sequences are MGHRA and YSYEKL. The CDR3 runs to 15 residues. Here the CDR3 DNA reads TGCGCCAGCAGCCAAGAAGGCCAGAACCCCGGGGAGCTGTTTTTT. Amino acids: CASSQEGQNPGELFF.

The sample holds many counts of this clonotype. The rearrangement links TRBV12-3 or TRBV12-4 to TRBJ1-5, with D unclear. Trimming shortened V by 5 bases and J by 6 bases, and 14 bases separated the two germline ends. The CDR3 totals 14 residues. In DNA, the CDR3 is TGTGCCAGCAGTCCCAACACGGGTAGTCAGCCCCAGCATTTT. Its protein is CASSPNTGSQPQHF.

This sequence joins TRBV3-1 and TRBJ2-7; D uncertain. Trimming removed 1 base from V and 7 bases from J, with 14 bases in between. This CDR3 has 14 residues. Germline V gives CDR1 LGHDT, CDR2 YNNKEL (reference sequence). CDR3 residues: CASSQGVGIGEQYF. The DNA for the CDR3 is TGTGCCAGCAGCCAAGGTGTCGGTATAGGGGAGCAGTACTTC.

This clonotype was seen a single time. This chain connects TRBV4-1 to TRBJ2-4; D possibly corresponds to TRBD2 (6 bases). The CDR3 is 18 amino acids. Per the germline V gene, CDR1 is MGHRA and CDR2 is YSYEKL. Trimming stripped 0 bases from V and 1 base from J, with 16 bases between. In DNA form, the CDR3 reads TGCGCCAGCAGCCAAGATTTGGGCGGGATCGGGGCCAAAAACATTCAGTACTTC. It codes for CASSQDLGGIGAKNIQYF.

This clonotype has at least ten counts. The chain carries TRBV11-1 and TRBJ2-1; D is uncertain. Trimming removed 3 bases at V and 0 bases at J, with 9 bases between. CDR1 and CDR2 from the germline V gene are SGHAT and FQDESV (reference sequence). This CDR3 has 15 amino acids. DNA for the CDR3: TGTGCCAGCAGCTTTTCCACAAACTCCTACAATGAGCAGTTCTTC. This encodes CASSFSTNSYNEQFF.

Many counts were recorded for this clonotype. The gene calls are TRBV18 and TRBJ2-5, with D unresolved. The germline CDR1 and CDR2 sequences are KGHSH and LQKENI. The CDR3 runs 16 residues. V lost 2 bases and J lost 2, with 15 bases in between. The CDR3 DNA follows: TGTGCCAGCTCACCAGACCCCCTTATATCTCAAGAGACCCAGTACTTC. It is translated as CASSPDPLISQETQYF.

This clonotype occurred many times. The rearrangement uses TRBV6-1 and TRBJ1-1; maybe TRBD1 (5 bases). This CDR3 region has 13 residues. The germline V and J ends were trimmed by 6 bases and 8 bases, with 16 bases remaining between them. The germline V gene encodes CDR1 MNHNS and CDR2 SASEGT. CDR3 region: CASSPPRAEEAFF. DNA for the CDR3: TGTGCCAGCAGCCCCCCCAGGGCCGAGGAAGCTTTCTTT.